Shown below are 24 T cell receptor beta chains from a single sample sequenced in a study of shared clonotypes between healthy human individuals. Libraries were prepared by immunoSEQ multiplex PCR; TCRdb keeps only in-frame clonotypes and omits some of them. The sample gives 2,500,000 or so clones, less than 95% of which show up once; 0.37% is in the top ten. Sequencing input: naive CD4+ T cells from PBMCs. The subset denotes: CD45RA+ positively selected. These receptors all stem from a man aged 18 to 29 in good health. Some clones in this sample may be carry-over from other donors' samples.

The chain uses TRBV6-5 and TRBJ1-4; 10 nucleotides match TRBD1. The CDR3 covers 14 residues. V lost 6 bases and J lost 8; bases outside the gene matches: 6. Germline V CDR1 and CDR2: MNHEY, SVGAGI. The CDR3 DNA is TGTGCCAGCAGCAGACAGGGGGCGCAGGAAAAACTGTTTTTT. As protein: CASSRQGAQEKLFF.

There are a few counts of this clone. The rearrangement links TRBV28 to TRBJ1-2; D is unclear. Trimming removed 5 bases from V and 7 bases from J, with 11 bases in between. The CDR3 is made up of 12 amino acids. Germline V lookup: CDR1 MDHEN, CDR2 SYDVKM. CDR3 loop: CASSLSKGGYTF. Here the CDR3 DNA reads TGTGCCAGCAGTCTTTCCAAGGGTGGCTACACCTTC.

The chain is built from TRBV29-1 and TRBJ2-5; D uncertain. CDR3 size: 14 residues. Germline V gene lookup returns CDR1 SQVTM and CDR2 ANQGSEA. V was trimmed by 7 bases and J by 5 bases, leaving 20 bases between them. CDR3 coding DNA: TGCAGCGCGTATCAGGCCTATTCTCCGGAGACCCAGTACTTC. This sequence encodes CSAYQAYSPETQYF.

The chain carries TRBV5-5 and TRBJ1-1; tentatively, D is TRBD1 (5 bases). Trimming shortened V by 1 base and J by 1 base, and 11 bases separated the two germline ends. Germline CDR1 SGHKS, CDR2 YYEKEE (reference sequence). The CDR3 sequence is 15 residues long. CDR3 sequence: CASSLSVGANTEAFF. The DNA for the CDR3 is TGTGCCAGCAGCTTGTCAGTCGGGGCGAACACTGAAGCTTTCTTT.

The rearrangement joins TRBV5-5 to TRBJ1-1; D is possibly TRBD1 (5 bases). There are 16 residues in the CDR3. Per germline, CDR1 SGHKS and CDR2 YYEKEE (reference sequence). V shed 0 bases and J shed 0 bases, with 12 bases lying between them. This CDR3 reads CASSLGPQGMNTEAFF. CDR3 bases: TGTGCCAGCAGCTTGGGTCCTCAGGGAATGAACACTGAAGCTTTCTTT.

V is TRBV7-2 and J is TRBJ2-7, with unresolved D. The CDR3 has 15 amino acids. Trimming shortened V by 1 base and J by 3 bases, and 13 bases separated the two germline ends. The germline V gene encodes CDR1 SGHTA and CDR2 FQGNSA. The CDR3 sequence: CASSLEPGLFYEQYF. DNA for the CDR3: TGTGCCAGCAGCTTAGAGCCGGGCCTCTTCTACGAGCAGTACTTC.

This chain connects TRBV30 to TRBJ1-1, with D hard to call. The germline CDR1 and CDR2 sequences are GTSNPN and SVGIG (reference sequence). This CDR3 contains 14 residues. V was trimmed by 1 base and J by 3 bases, leaving 12 bases between them. The CDR3 reads CAWSGWPRDTEAFF. CDR3 coding DNA: TGTGCCTGGAGTGGCTGGCCACGGGACACTGAAGCTTTCTTT.

This rearrangement joins TRBV6-6 to TRBJ2-7; 10 nucleotides align to TRBD1. Per germline, CDR1 MNHNY and CDR2 SVGAGI (reference sequence). The CDR3 contains 15 residues. The V segment lost 5 bases and the J segment 5 bases; nucleotides outside the gene matches: 9. CDR3 sequence reads: CASSPRAGQGDEQYF. The CDR3 bases are TGTGCCAGCAGTCCCAGGGCCGGACAGGGGGACGAGCAGTACTTC.

A single count supports this clone. The rearrangement joins TRBV18 to TRBJ2-2; TRBD1 agrees at 8 bases. This CDR3 region has 15 residues. Germline V gives CDR1 KGHSH, CDR2 LQKENI. Losses at the gene ends were 4 bases for V and 3 bases for J; bases not matched to a gene: 4. CDR3 amino acids: CASSQGQADTGELFF. The CDR3 bases are TGTGCCAGCTCACAGGGACAGGCCGACACCGGGGAGCTGTTTTTT.

The rearrangement joins TRBV9 to TRBJ2-3; D is uncertain. Germline assignment: CDR1 SGDLS and CDR2 YYNGEE. The V end lost 0 bases, the J end lost 4 bases, and 9 bases lay between the germline ends. The length of the CDR3 is 14 residues. The CDR3 region is CASSVEQVADTQYF. In DNA, the CDR3 is TGTGCCAGCAGCGTAGAGCAGGTGGCAGATACGCAGTATTTT.

The chain links TRBV7-6 to TRBJ2-3; D is ambiguous. V lost 5 bases and J lost 6, with 12 bases in between. This CDR3 contains 13 residues. Germline CDR1 reads SGHVS; CDR2 reads FNYEAQ. The CDR3 is CASSPQGGDTQYF. The CDR3 bases are TGTGCCAGCAGCCCGCAAGGTGGGGATACGCAGTATTTT.

The rearrangement joins TRBV19 to TRBJ2-7; D may match TRBD1 or TRBD2 (5 bases each). Germline CDR1 is LNHDA and CDR2 is SQIVND (reference sequence). The CDR3 spans 15 residues. The V end lost 4 bases, the J end lost 4 bases, and 17 bases lay between the germline ends. CDR3 DNA sequence: TGTGCCAGTAGTAGCCGGGACGGCCGCTCGTACGAGCAGTACTTC. This translates into CASSSRDGRSYEQYF.

The chain has TRBV25-1 and TRBJ2-1; D possibly corresponds to TRBD1 (6 bases). Germline V lookup: CDR1 MGHDK, CDR2 SYGVNS. V dropped 4 bases and J dropped 9 bases, with 16 bases sitting between them. The CDR3 is 14 amino acids. The CDR3 DNA reads as TGTGCCAGCAGTGCCTTACCACAGGGTGGTGAGCAGTTCTTC. Translation gives CASSALPQGGEQFF.

This chain connects TRBV7-9 to TRBJ2-7; no definite D call. The germline V gene has CDR1 SEHNR and CDR2 FQNEAQ (reference sequence). V was trimmed by 2 bases and J by 0 bases, leaving 8 bases between them. The CDR3 has 14 residues. For the CDR3, the DNA is TGTGCCAGCAGCTTACAGAAAAGCTCCTACGAGCAGTACTTC. Encoded protein: CASSLQKSSYEQYF.

For this clone: The same CDR3 can be traced to other DNA sequences in this sample. The rearrangement joins TRBV6-5 to TRBJ1-1, with D unclear. Germline V gives CDR1 MNHEY, CDR2 SVGAGI. This CDR3 has 12 amino acids. The V end lost 6 bases, the J end lost 5 bases, and 10 bases lay between the germline ends. The DNA of the CDR3 is TGTGCCAGCAGCCCCGGGAGAACTGAAGCTTTCTTT. It is translated as CASSPGRTEAFF.

As to this clone: This sample includes further DNA sequences coding for the same CDR3. The CDR3 loop reads CASSLAGTYEQYF. The CDR3 region has the DNA TGTGCCAGCAGCTTAGCGGGTACCTACGAGCAGTACTTC. The gene calls are TRBV7-2 and TRBJ2-7; D call uncertain. CDR3 length: 13 residues. V was trimmed by 0 bases and J by 2 bases, leaving 5 bases between them. Germline CDR1 SGHTA, CDR2 FQGNSA. Looking up the rest from reference TRBV7-2 and TRBJ2-7 gives the full variable domain: GAGVSQSPSNKVTEKGKDVELRCDPISGHTALYWYRQSLGQGLEFLIYFQGNSAPDKSGLPSDRFSAERTGGSVSTLTIQRTQQEDSAVYLCASSLAGTYEQYFGPGTRLTVT.

This clone was seen a single time. J is TRBJ1-5 and V is TRBV28; no clear D gene. Trimming took off 6 bases at V and 7 bases at J, with 19 bases between the two ends. In germline, CDR1 is MDHEN, CDR2 SYDVKM. The CDR3 runs to 15 residues. The CDR3 coding sequence is TGTGCCAGCAGCGTACCCGGACCAAGAGGGCAGCCCCAGCATTTT. Translating it yields CASSVPGPRGQPQHF.

A remark on this clone: This same CDR3 is encoded by further DNA sequences in the sample. The chain couples TRBV12-5 to TRBJ2-3; D gene uncertain. CDR1 LGHNT and CDR2 FRNRAP come from the germline V gene. The CDR3 consists of 13 residues. The ends were cut back, 3 bases at V and 1 base at J, with 5 bases in the middle. For the CDR3, the DNA is TGTGCTAGTGGTTTTACGGGCACAGATACGCAGTATTTT. Encoded protein: CASGFTGTDTQYF.

The chain is built from TRBV5-6 and TRBJ2-5; D uncertain. The CDR3 length is 14 residues. Germline V lookup: CDR1 SGHDT, CDR2 YYEEEE. Trimming took off 6 bases at V and 7 bases at J, with 19 bases between the two ends. For the CDR3, the DNA is TGTGCCAGCACCCCTTGGTTTGTAACGGGGACCCAGTACTTC. It is translated as CASTPWFVTGTQYF.

Only one count was recorded for this clone. V usage is TRBV9 and J usage is TRBJ1-1, with no clear D. This CDR3 comprises 14 residues. Germline assignment: CDR1 SGDLS and CDR2 YYNGEE. Trimming shortened V by 2 bases and J by 1 base, and 9 bases separated the two germline ends. Written as DNA, the CDR3 is TGTGCCAGCAGCGTTGGATTCACGAACACTGAAGCTTTCTTT. As protein: CASSVGFTNTEAFF.

The chain has TRBV7-8 and TRBJ2-7; 12 nucleotides agree with TRBD2. The CDR3 has 13 residues. Germline CDR1 reads SGHVS; CDR2 reads FQNEAQ. The trim removed 8 bases at V and 4 bases at J, leaving 3 bases unmatched. CDR3 coding DNA: TGTGCCAGCCTTCTAGCGGGAGGGTACGAGCAGTACTTC. This encodes CASLLAGGYEQYF.

V is TRBV19 and J is TRBJ2-3; maybe TRBD2 (5 bases). The CDR3 covers 15 residues. Germline V gene data show CDR1 as LNHDA and CDR2 as SQIVND (reference sequence). V was pared by 6 bases and J by 4 bases, with 17 bases between. The CDR3 here is CASSHPGIGADTQYF. The CDR3 bases are TGTGCCAGTAGCCATCCCGGGATCGGAGCAGATACGCAGTATTTT.

The gene calls are TRBV7-6 and TRBJ2-7; TRBD1 aligns across 8 bases. Germline values: CDR1 SGHVS, CDR2 FNYEAQ. Trimming at V came to 3 bases and at J to 4 bases, leaving 11 bases not matched to a gene. This CDR3 region has 16 residues. The CDR3 DNA follows: TGTGCCAGCAGCTTCTACACGACAGGGGCAATATACGAGCAGTACTTC. Translated, it gives CASSFYTTGAIYEQYF. The full variable domain, rest sourced from reference TRBV7-6 and TRBJ2-7, is GAGVSQSPRYKVTKRGQDVALRCDPISGHVSLYWYRQALGQGPEFLTYFNYEAQQDKSGLPNDRFSAERPEGSISTLTIQRTEQRDSAMYRCASSFYTTGAIYEQYFGPGTRLTVT.

The chain recombines TRBV5-5 with TRBJ2-7; D might be TRBD1 (6 bases). The CDR3 consists of 13 residues. The germline CDR1 and CDR2 sequences are SGHKS and YYEKEE (reference sequence). Trimming removed 4 bases at V and 1 base at J, with 9 bases between. CDR3 DNA: TGTGCCAGCAGCATTGGACAGTCCTACGAGCAGTACTTC. This codes for CASSIGQSYEQYF.